The 24 T cell receptor beta chains listed next were all sequenced from one sample in a study of response to subunit inactivated influenza vaccine. Each CDR3 protein gets one entry after TCRdb re-called the RT-PCR reads with MiXCR. Of 500,000 or so distinct CDR3 sequences listed, about 15% are singletons. Here the sequenced sample was CD4+ T cells sorted from PBMCs, taken around 25 months after vaccination. The receptors shown here come from a man aged 50-75 years who received an inactivated influenza vaccine.

The CDR3 nucleotides are TGTGCCAGCACTTATCTACGGGACTCTCCGACAGATACGCAGTATTTT. This gives the protein CASTYLRDSPTDTQYF. The genes are TRBV5-6 and TRBJ2-3; D might be TRBD2 (6 bases). Germline V gene data show CDR1 as SGHDT and CDR2 as YYEEEE. The V end lost 6 bases, the J end lost 3 bases, and 20 bases lay between the germline ends. The CDR3 has 16 residues.

V and J are TRBV30 and TRBJ2-1; a possible D gene is TRBD2 (6 bases). CDR3 size: 12 residues. Germline loops: CDR1 GTSNPN, CDR2 SVGIG (reference sequence). The V end lost 4 bases, the J end lost 8 bases, and 12 bases lay between the germline ends. This CDR3 reads CAWTRLGDEQFF. The CDR3 DNA is TGTGCCTGGACCCGACTAGGCGATGAGCAGTTCTTC.

This clonotype was observed at least ten times. The CDR3 nucleotides read TGTGCCAGCAGCCCCCTTTCCTACGAGCAGTACTTC. It codes for CASSPLSYEQYF. The V and J genes are TRBV7-2 and TRBJ2-7; D is undetermined. There are 12 residues in the CDR3. Deletions cut 5 bases from V and 1 base from J, with 6 bases between. Germline CDR1 and CDR2: SGHTA and FQGNSA.

Many counts were recorded for this clonotype. J is TRBJ1-2 and V is TRBV3-1; 8 bases align to TRBD1. V shed 3 bases and J 8 bases; nucleotides not matched to a gene: 2. This CDR3 has 12 residues. Per germline, CDR1 LGHDT and CDR2 YNNKEL (reference sequence). This CDR3 is CASSQDRVGYTF. CDR3 DNA sequence: TGTGCCAGCAGCCAGGACAGGGTCGGCTACACCTTC. The full variable domain, in which reference TRBV3-1 and TRBJ1-2 provide the parts outside the CDR3, is DTAVSQTPKYLVTQMGNDKSIKCEQNLGHDTMYWYKQDSKKFLKIMFSYNNKELIINETVPNRFSPKSPDKAHLNLHINSLELGDSAVYFCASSQDRVGYTFGSGTRLTVV.

The chain couples TRBV30 to TRBJ1-3, with TRBD1 matching 9 bases. Per germline, CDR1 GTSNPN and CDR2 SVGIG (reference sequence). The V and J ends lost 2 bases and 3 bases, in that order; junction bases with no gene match: 5. The CDR3 sequence is 15 residues long. CDR3 protein: CAWSPGQGFGNTIYF. CDR3 bases: TGTGCCTGGAGTCCGGGACAGGGATTTGGAAACACCATATATTTT. The variable domain in full, with the rest retrieved from reference TRBV30 and TRBJ1-3, is SQTIHQWPATLVQPVGSPLSLECTVEGTSNPNLYWYRQAAGRGLQLLFYSVGIGQISSEVPQNLSASRPQDRQFILSSKKLLLSDSGFYLCAWSPGQGFGNTIYFGEGSWLTVV.

This clonotype was counted only a few times. The chain employs TRBV29-1 and TRBJ1-3; D not resolved. The CDR3 contains 12 residues. V was clipped by 5 bases and J by 0 bases, with 5 bases between them. Per germline, CDR1 SQVTM and CDR2 ANQGSEA. CDR3 residues: CSVYDSGNTIYF. CDR3 in DNA: TGCAGCGTTTACGACTCTGGAAACACCATATATTTT.

J is TRBJ2-7 and V is TRBV21-1; the D call TRBD1 from the table was never checked on the DNA. TRBV21-1 is designated a pseudogene. This CDR3 comprises 15 residues. This CDR3 is CASSKAGGFNYEQYF. The CDR3 nucleotides read TGTGCCAGCAGCAAAGCAGGGGGCTTTAACTACGAGCAGTACTTC.

This clonotype was observed a handful of times. This chain joins TRBV5-1 and TRBJ1-5; no clear D. Per the germline V gene, CDR1 is SGHRS and CDR2 is YFSETQ. This CDR3 is built from 13 residues. Trimming left V 1 base short and J 9 bases short, with 11 bases between. CDR3 sequence (DNA): TGCGCCAGCAGCTTGAGCGGGGAGCGGCCCCAGCATTTT. Translating gives CASSLSGERPQHF.

This clonotype was seen only a few times. V is TRBV5-6 and J is TRBJ2-5, with 9 nucleotides matching TRBD1. The length of the CDR3 is 13 residues. V lost 4 bases and J lost 6; bases outside the gene matches: 4. Germline values: CDR1 SGHDT, CDR2 YYEEEE. The CDR3 sequence is CASSVDRGQTQYF. In DNA form, the CDR3 reads TGTGCCAGCAGCGTGGACAGGGGACAGACCCAGTACTTC. The full variable domain, in which reference TRBV5-6 and TRBJ2-5 provide the parts outside the CDR3, is DAGVTQSPTHLIKTRGQQVTLRCSPKSGHDTVSWYQQALGQGPQFIFQYYEEEERQRGNFPDRFSGHQFPNYSSELNVNALLLGDSALYLCASSVDRGQTQYFGPGTRLLVL.

This clonotype showed up just a few times. The chain links TRBV11-2 to TRBJ2-7; D is unresolved. Germline CDR1 reads SGHAT; CDR2 reads FQNNGV. Trimming took off 1 base at V and 4 bases at J, with 11 bases between the two ends. The CDR3 has 14 amino acids. The CDR3 DNA reads TGTGCCAGCAGCTTAGCCCCGCAGGCGTACGAGCAGTACTTC. Translating gives CASSLAPQAYEQYF.

This chain joins TRBV3-1 and TRBJ1-1; D may be TRBD1 (6 bases). V lost 4 bases to trimming and J lost 6 bases, with 15 bases between them. Germline values: CDR1 LGHDT, CDR2 YNNKEL (reference sequence). The CDR3 has 14 amino acids. CDR3 amino acids: CASSRPGAQAEAFF. The CDR3 DNA sequence: TGTGCCAGCAGCCGACCAGGGGCGCAAGCTGAAGCTTTCTTT.

This clonotype has at least ten counts. The V and J genes are TRBV7-8 and TRBJ2-3; the match to TRBD1 covers 10 bases. The CDR3 sequence is 17 residues long. The V gene end was trimmed by 5 bases and the J gene end by 0 bases; junction bases not matched to a gene: 8. The germline V gene has CDR1 SGHVS and CDR2 FQNEAQ. The CDR3 spells CASSLLRTGGSTDTQYF. CDR3 nucleotide sequence: TGTGCCAGCAGCCTCCTTCGGACAGGGGGGAGCACAGATACGCAGTATTTT.

V and J are TRBV12-3 or TRBV12-4 and TRBJ2-1; TRBD2 aligns across 8 bases. J lost 9 bases, V lost 7 bases, and 14 bases had no gene match. The CDR3 sequence is 15 residues long. The CDR3 coding sequence is TGTGCCAGCAAACTGGGTGGGACTAGTCCCAGTGAGCAGTTCTTC. Translated, it gives CASKLGGTSPSEQFF.

This clonotype was detected only a few times. The rearrangement joins TRBV28 to TRBJ2-7; 8 bases agree with TRBD1. Looked up from germline, CDR1 is MDHEN and CDR2 is SYDVKM. The CDR3 is 15 residues long. The ends lost 1 base at V and 3 bases at J; junction bases unmatched: 5. The CDR3 sequence is CASSLFSRGHYEQYF. CDR3 bases: TGTGCCAGCAGTTTATTCAGCAGGGGGCACTACGAGCAGTACTTC.

The chain links TRBV12-3 or TRBV12-4 to TRBJ2-3; 7 nucleotides line up with TRBD2. V lost 5 bases to trimming and J lost 1 base; unmatched junction nucleotides: 12. The CDR3 runs to 17 residues. CDR3 sequence: CASSPLGVREGTDTQYF. DNA for the CDR3: TGTGCCAGCAGTCCCTTAGGAGTACGGGAGGGCACAGATACGCAGTATTTT.

The chain carries TRBV20-1 and TRBJ2-5; 9 bases agree with TRBD2. The CDR3 is 14 residues long. Germline CDR1 and CDR2: DFQATT and SNEGSKA (reference sequence). Here the CDR3 DNA reads TGCAACTCGCCCCGTGTAGCGGGAGTTAAGACCCAGTACTTC. The encoded protein is CNSPRVAGVKTQYF.

This clonotype came up once. V gene TRBV12-3 or TRBV12-4 combines with J gene TRBJ2-1; 11 bases match TRBD2. This CDR3 contains 15 residues. V lost 7 bases to trimming and J lost 8 bases; unmatched junction nucleotides: 10. In DNA form, the CDR3 reads TGTGCCAGCACGCCCGGACTAGCGGGTTTATATGAGCAGTTCTTC. This gives the protein CASTPGLAGLYEQFF.

This sequence joins TRBV5-5 and TRBJ1-1; D not resolved. CDR1 and CDR2 from the germline V gene are SGHKS and YYEKEE (reference sequence). V was pared by 0 bases and J by 3 bases, with 9 bases between. This CDR3 has 14 amino acids. In DNA form, the CDR3 reads TGTGCCAGCAGCTTGGCATCTTCCTACACTGAAGCTTTCTTT. Translation gives CASSLASSYTEAFF.

This clonotype was observed a few times. The chain links TRBV28 to TRBJ1-5; D is possibly TRBD1 (5 bases). Germline V gene sequence: CDR1 MDHEN, CDR2 SYDVKM. The CDR3 runs to 15 residues. Trimming cost V 5 bases and J 0 bases, with 11 bases left between them. The CDR3 loop is CASSPGPVSNQPQHF. CDR3 DNA: TGTGCCAGCAGTCCAGGGCCGGTTAGCAATCAGCCCCAGCATTTT.

This clonotype was counted between two and nine times. The V call is TRBV30, the J call TRBJ2-7; D possibly corresponds to TRBD2 (6 bases). The CDR3 contains 12 residues. From germline, CDR1 is GTSNPN and CDR2 SVGIG (reference sequence). The V end was cut by 3 bases, the J end by 7 bases, with 13 bases between. The CDR3 spells CAWSRGLGEQYF. The CDR3 DNA sequence: TGTGCCTGGAGCCGGGGGTTAGGGGAGCAGTACTTC.

This clonotype was counted between two and nine times. The chain has TRBV20-1 and TRBJ2-5, with D maybe TRBD2 (6 bases). The CDR3 sequence is 12 residues long. The V end was cut by 6 bases, the J end by 5 bases, with 13 bases between. The germline V gene has CDR1 DFQATT and CDR2 SNEGSKA (reference sequence). As DNA, the CDR3 is TGCAGTGCCCAACTAGGAGGGGAGACCCAGTACTTC. Its protein is CSAQLGGETQYF.

This clonotype was seen a few times. J is TRBJ1-5 and V is TRBV7-9, with D tentatively TRBD1 (5 bases). CDR3 length: 14 amino acids. Trimming shortened V by 1 base and J by 10 bases, and 14 bases separated the two germline ends. Per germline, CDR1 SEHNR and CDR2 FQNEAQ (reference sequence). CDR3 nucleotide sequence: TGTGCCAGCAGCTTAGGTGAGGGGTCTAACCCCCAGCATTTT. Amino acid sequence: CASSLGEGSNPQHF.

Only a few counts were recorded for this clonotype. The chain uses TRBV5-6 and TRBJ2-2; D gene ambiguous. Trimming took off 1 base at V and 0 bases at J, with 10 bases between the two ends. The CDR3 loop spans 16 amino acids. Per the germline V gene, CDR1 is SGHDT and CDR2 is YYEEEE. The CDR3 spells CASSLIRGANTGELFF. In DNA, the CDR3 is TGTGCCAGCAGCTTGATTAGAGGCGCGAACACCGGGGAGCTGTTTTTT.

This sequence joins TRBV9 and TRBJ2-3; D not resolved. The length of the CDR3 is 14 residues. CDR1 and CDR2 (germline): SGDLS, YYNGEE. The V end was cut by 0 bases, the J end by 5 bases, with 10 bases between. The CDR3 region has the DNA TGTGCCAGCAGCGTAGATCAAGTAGAAGATACGCAGTATTTT. The encoded protein is CASSVDQVEDTQYF.